Each of the 27 T cell receptor beta chains below was sequenced from the same sample in a study of T-cell memory formation after mild COVID-19. TCRdb re-called the 5' RACE reads through MiXCR, storing one row per CDR3 protein. The sample has approximately 48,000 distinct CDR3 sequences, roughly 7% seen once. The sequenced sample was PBMCs or a T cell subset sorted from them (not recorded which). The receptors come from a man younger than 35 who had mild COVID-19 (a few samples of this study predate the infection). Cell type and time point are not known.

This clonotype has just a few counts. V is TRBV7-8 and J is TRBJ2-6; D remains ambiguous. The CDR3 consists of 14 residues. Germline V lookup: CDR1 SGHVS, CDR2 FQNEAQ. V was pared by 5 bases and J by 2 bases, with 7 bases between. The CDR3 protein is CASSQDTGANVLTF. The CDR3 DNA reads TGTGCCAGCAGCCAGGATACTGGGGCCAACGTCCTGACTTTC.

The rearrangement uses TRBV9 and TRBJ2-7; 7 positions match TRBD1. CDR3 length equals 15 residues. CDR1 is SGDLS and CDR2 is YYNGEE in the germline V gene. J gave up 1 base and V 0 bases, and 4 bases lay outside the gene matches. The CDR3, as DNA: TGTGCCAGCAGCGTAGAGGGGGCGCGGTCCTACGAGCAGTACTTC. Translating gives CASSVEGARSYEQYF.

In its sample, this clonotype ranks as medium-sized. The chain links TRBV7-9 to TRBJ2-3; D assignment may be TRBD1 or TRBD2 (5 bases each). CDR1 is SEHNR, CDR2 FQNEAQ, per germline (reference sequence). V lost 7 bases and J 6 bases, leaving 20 bases between the germline ends. The CDR3 is 15 amino acids. The CDR3 region has the DNA TGTGCCAGCATCCCCGCCGCCTCGGGGCGGGATACGCAGTATTTT. Its translation: CASIPAASGRDTQYF.

This clonotype has a count of ten or more. The chain is built from TRBV5-1 and TRBJ1-3; D not resolved. V was shortened by 4 bases and J by 2 bases, with 10 bases between the two germline ends. CDR1 and CDR2 from the germline V gene are SGHRS and YFSETQ. The CDR3 spans 14 residues. This CDR3 reads CASSQDSAGNTIYF. DNA of the CDR3: TGCGCCAGCAGCCAGGACTCCGCTGGAAACACCATATATTTT.

There are many counts of this clonotype. This chain joins TRBV18 and TRBJ2-5; D call uncertain. The CDR3 covers 13 residues. V lost 3 bases and J 5 bases, leaving 10 bases between the germline ends. Germline CDR1 KGHSH, CDR2 LQKENI. The CDR3 DNA sequence: TGTGCCAGCTCACCTACGAATGGGGAGACCCAGTACTTC. Its translation: CASSPTNGETQYF.

This clonotype was detected ten times or more. At one end, the junction sequence differs from germline, possibly due to a read error. This sequence joins TRBV7-9 and TRBJ2-5, with 10 bases identical to TRBD2. The CDR3 extends over 13 amino acids. Per the germline V gene, CDR1 is SEHNR and CDR2 is FQNEAQ (reference sequence). Here the CDR3 DNA reads TGCGCCAGCAGGAGCGGGGGGGCTGAGACCCAGTACTTC. It translates to CASRSGGAETQYF. Complete variable domain (other parts from reference TRBV7-9 and TRBJ2-5): DTGVSQNPRHKITKRGQNVTFRCDPISEHNRLYWYRQTLGQGPEFLTYFQNEAQLEKSRLLSDRFSAERPKGSFSTLEIQRTEQGDSAMYLCASRSGGAETQYFGPGTRLLVL.

The genes are TRBV28 and TRBJ1-2, with D unresolved. From germline, CDR1 is MDHEN and CDR2 SYDVKM. The CDR3 sequence is 11 residues long. V was clipped by 10 bases and J by 8 bases, with 14 bases between them. CDR3 sequence: CAIWAGRGYTF. The DNA of the CDR3 is TGTGCCATCTGGGCCGGCAGGGGCTACACCTTC.

This clonotype was detected only a few times. The chain links TRBV5-1 to TRBJ1-4; D remains unclear. Trimming cost V 0 bases and J 5 bases, with 11 bases left between them. The CDR3 sequence is 15 residues long. The germline gives CDR1 SGHRS, CDR2 YFSETQ. The CDR3 protein is CASSLAGRLNEKLFF. CDR3 sequence (DNA): TGCGCCAGCAGCTTGGCCGGGCGGCTAAATGAAAAACTGTTTTTT.

The chain uses TRBV5-6 and TRBJ2-5; D might be TRBD1 (5 bases). The CDR3 is made up of 13 amino acids. Germline CDR1 reads SGHDT; CDR2 reads YYEEEE. Trimming shortened V by 2 bases and J by 2 bases, and 7 bases separated the two germline ends. This chain's CDR3 is CASSLRTQETQYF. As DNA, the CDR3 is TGTGCCAGCAGCTTAAGGACACAAGAGACCCAGTACTTC.

There are a few counts of this clonotype. The V call is TRBV5-1, the J call TRBJ1-4, with TRBD1 matching 7 bases. V shed 4 bases, J shed 0 bases, and the junction held 3 bases outside the gene matches. Germline assignment: CDR1 SGHRS and CDR2 YFSETQ. CDR3 size: 15 residues. CDR3 nucleotides: TGCGCCAGCAGCGTTGACAGGGCAACTAATGAAAAACTGTTTTTT. Translated, it gives CASSVDRATNEKLFF.

A few counts support this clonotype. The chain joins TRBV29-1 to TRBJ2-2, with a tentative D call TRBD1 (6 bases). Germline lookup yields CDR1 SQVTM and CDR2 ANQGSEA. V lost 3 bases, J lost 6 bases, and 11 bases lay in between. The CDR3 contains 13 residues. CDR3 in amino acids: CSVDRGRAGELFF. The CDR3 region has the DNA TGCAGCGTTGACAGGGGTCGAGCCGGGGAGCTGTTTTTT.

The chain couples TRBV20-1 to TRBJ2-5; no clear D. Germline values: CDR1 DFQATT, CDR2 SNEGSKA (reference sequence). Between the trimmed V and J ends, which lost 2 bases and 5 bases, there was a span of 15 bases. This CDR3 is built from 14 residues. CDR3 sequence: CSARSPTTEETQYF. The CDR3 nucleotides read TGCAGTGCTAGATCCCCAACTACGGAGGAGACCCAGTACTTC.

This chain links TRBV7-9 with TRBJ2-3, with D perhaps matching TRBD2 (5 bases). Germline CDR1 is SEHNR and CDR2 is FQNEAQ (reference sequence). Trimming cost V 5 bases and J 5 bases, with 8 bases left between them. The CDR3 loop spans 12 amino acids. CDR3 amino acids: CASSNEGDTQYF. CDR3 in DNA: TGTGCCAGCAGCAACGAGGGAGATACGCAGTATTTT.

This clonotype was observed a few times. CDR3 sequence: CASSVSDPNTEAFF. DNA for the CDR3: TGCGCCAGCAGCGTTTCAGATCCGAACACTGAAGCTTTCTTT. V and J are TRBV5-1 and TRBJ1-1, with D unclear. Germline CDR1 and CDR2: SGHRS and YFSETQ. V lost 4 bases, J lost 1 base, and 11 bases lay in between. The CDR3 runs to 14 residues. Complete variable domain (other parts from reference TRBV5-1 and TRBJ1-1): KAGVTQTPRYLIKTRGQQVTLSCSPISGHRSVSWYQQTPGQGLQFLFEYFSETQRNKGNFPGRFSGRQFSNSRSEMNVSTLELGDSALYLCASSVSDPNTEAFFGQGTRLTVV.

V and J are TRBV25-1 and TRBJ2-7; D is perhaps TRBD1 (8 bases). Trimming stripped 6 bases from V and 0 bases from J, with 12 bases between. The germline V gene has CDR1 MGHDK and CDR2 SYGVNS. The CDR3 consists of 14 residues. The CDR3, as DNA: TGTGCCAGCAGCACAGGGGGGGGCTCCTACGAGCAGTACTTC. It yields the protein CASSTGGGSYEQYF.

V is TRBV5-1 and J is TRBJ1-2; 10 bases are a match to TRBD1. Germline CDR1 SGHRS, CDR2 YFSETQ. V dropped 4 bases and J dropped 2; count of bases not matched to a gene: 2. The CDR3 is 14 residues long. In DNA form, the CDR3 reads TGCGCCAGCAGCACGGGACAGGGGAACTATGGCTACACCTTC. Translating it yields CASSTGQGNYGYTF.

This clonotype appeared many times. This chain links TRBV6-6 with TRBJ2-1; no firm D call. Trimming shortened V by 8 bases and J by 5 bases, and 10 bases separated the two germline ends. Germline V gene data show CDR1 as MNHNY and CDR2 as SVGAGI (reference sequence). This CDR3 spans 12 amino acids. The CDR3 sequence: CASAPGNNEQFF. CDR3 nucleotides: TGTGCCAGCGCCCCCGGTAACAATGAGCAGTTCTTC.

This clonotype was found a few times. The chain links TRBV12-3 or TRBV12-4 to TRBJ2-1, with TRBD2 as a possible D gene (7 bases). The V end was cut by 7 bases, the J end by 8 bases, with 18 bases between. The CDR3 covers 14 residues. The CDR3 region has the DNA TGTGCCAGCATCCGGGGGGCGGTTTGGTATGAGCAGTTCTTC. As protein: CASIRGAVWYEQFF.

This clonotype has a count of ten or more. This rearrangement joins TRBV4-1 to TRBJ2-2; TRBD1 might be the D (6 bases). Trimming took 3 bases from V and 1 from J, leaving 9 bases between them. Germline assignment: CDR1 MGHRA and CDR2 YSYEKL. The CDR3 totals 15 residues. The CDR3 is CASSQGAKNTGELFF. The DNA of the CDR3 is TGCGCCAGCAGCCAGGGGGCTAAGAACACCGGGGAGCTGTTTTTT.

J is TRBJ2-3 and V is TRBV7-7; maybe TRBD1 (6 bases). Germline CDR1 SSHAT, CDR2 FNYEAQ (reference sequence). The ends were cut back, 5 bases at V and 0 bases at J, with 12 bases in the middle. The CDR3 runs 15 residues. The CDR3 here is CASSQQGQSTDTQYF. CDR3 in DNA: TGTGCCAGCAGCCAACAAGGACAGAGCACAGATACGCAGTATTTT. Combining the CDR3 with reference TRBV7-7 and TRBJ2-3 gives the whole variable domain GAGVSQSPRYKVTKRGQDVTLRCDPISSHATLYWYQQALGQGPEFLTYFNYEAQPDKSGLPSDRFSAERPEGSISTLTIQRTEQRDSAMYRCASSQQGQSTDTQYFGPGTRLTVL.

V gene TRBV4-2 combines with J gene TRBJ2-5, with D perhaps TRBD2 (7 bases). V was cut by 4 bases and J by 2 bases, with 14 bases left in between. Germline V gene sequence: CDR1 LGHNA, CDR2 YNFKEQ. The CDR3 is made up of 15 amino acids. The CDR3 here is CASSPPRGGQETQYF. The CDR3 DNA is TGTGCCAGCAGCCCGCCGAGGGGGGGGCAAGAGACCCAGTACTTC.

This clonotype was counted a few times. The V and J genes are TRBV7-2 and TRBJ2-1, with D possibly TRBD2 on 5 matching bases. Trimming shortened V by 8 bases and J by 9 bases, and 14 bases separated the two germline ends. CDR1 and CDR2 from the germline V gene are SGHTA and FQGNSA. The CDR3 sequence is 12 residues long. The CDR3 nucleotides read TGTGCCAGCTCCCGCCTGAGCGGTGAGCAGTTCTTC. This encodes CASSRLSGEQFF.

This chain connects TRBV20-1 to TRBJ2-5; 9 nucleotides match TRBD1. CDR3 size: 14 residues. With 5 bases clipped from V and 5 bases from J, the junction kept 9 bases outside the gene matches. Per the germline V gene, CDR1 is DFQATT and CDR2 is SNEGSKA (reference sequence). CDR3 sequence reads: CSADGTGSRETQYF. The CDR3 nucleotides read TGCAGTGCTGATGGGACAGGGTCACGGGAGACCCAGTACTTC.

This clonotype occurred many times. The chain employs TRBV5-1 and TRBJ1-6; D is ambiguous. Trimming stripped 1 base from V and 7 bases from J, with 6 bases between. This CDR3 contains 13 residues. CDR1 is SGHRS and CDR2 is YFSETQ in the germline V gene. The CDR3 loop reads CASSLSRNSPLHF. In DNA, the CDR3 is TGCGCCAGCAGCTTGAGTAGGAATTCACCCCTCCACTTT.

This clonotype was seen repeatedly, ten times or more. The V call is TRBV7-8, the J call TRBJ2-3; 11 positions agree with TRBD2. Germline trimming cut 1 base from V and 1 base from J; bases unmatched to any gene: 1. Germline V lookup: CDR1 SGHVS, CDR2 FQNEAQ. The CDR3 length is 16 residues. The CDR3 DNA reads as TGTGCCAGCAGCTTAGTTAGCGGGGGGGGCACAGATACGCAGTATTTT. It codes for CASSLVSGGGTDTQYF.

At least ten counts were recorded for this clonotype. V and J are TRBV6-2 or TRBV6-3 and TRBJ2-7; D is perhaps TRBD1 (6 bases). This CDR3 contains 17 residues. Germline V CDR1 and CDR2: MNHEY, SVGEGT. V lost 6 bases and J lost 4, with 25 bases in between. The CDR3 here is CASSPTGTSLFLYEQYV. CDR3 coding DNA: TGTGCCAGCAGCCCTACAGGGACCTCTCTTTTCCTATACGAGCAGTACGTC.

This clonotype was seen a handful of times. The rearrangement uses TRBV10-3 and TRBJ2-2, with D perhaps matching TRBD2 (6 bases). V gave up 4 bases and J gave up 4 bases, with 10 bases separating them. In germline, CDR1 is ENHRY, CDR2 SYGVKD. The CDR3 spans 14 residues. This chain's CDR3 is CAISVAGFTGELFF. The CDR3 DNA reads as TGTGCCATCAGTGTGGCGGGGTTCACCGGGGAGCTGTTTTTT.